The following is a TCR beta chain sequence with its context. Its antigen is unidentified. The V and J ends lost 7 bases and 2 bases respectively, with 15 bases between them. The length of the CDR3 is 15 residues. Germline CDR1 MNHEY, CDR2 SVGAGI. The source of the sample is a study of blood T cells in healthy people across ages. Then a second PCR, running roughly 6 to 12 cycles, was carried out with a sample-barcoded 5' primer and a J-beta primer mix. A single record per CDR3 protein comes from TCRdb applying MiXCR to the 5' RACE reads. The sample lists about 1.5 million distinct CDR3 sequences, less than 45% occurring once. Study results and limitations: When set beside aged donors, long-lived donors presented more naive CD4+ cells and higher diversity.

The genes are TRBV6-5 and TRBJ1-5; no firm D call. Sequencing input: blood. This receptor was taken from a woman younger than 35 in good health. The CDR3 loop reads CASKLVDGGNQPQHF. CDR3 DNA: TGTGCCAGCAAACTCGTGGATGGCGGCAATCAGCCCCAGCATTTT.